Listed here are 10 T cell receptor beta chains from one sample, sequenced in a study of T cell responses to AZD1222 COVID-19 vaccine. Profiled with immunoSEQ multiplex PCR; TCRdb holds only in-frame clones, not every one. The data hold some 130,000 clones, with roughly 90% observed a single time. The specimen comprised peripheral blood, sampled on day 0 of AZD1222 vaccination. The source is an adult in good health.

The CDR3 DNA follows: TGCAGTGCTAGTGGGGACAGGGACTATGGCTACACCTTC. This codes for CSASGDRDYGYTF. The chain uses TRBV20-1 and TRBJ1-2, with 9 bases fitting TRBD1. V was pared by 3 bases and J by 3 bases, with 2 bases of the junction left unmatched. The CDR3 length is 13 residues. Germline V gene data show CDR1 as DFQATT and CDR2 as SNEGSKA (reference sequence).

The rearrangement joins TRBV28 to TRBJ2-7, with a tentative D call TRBD2 (6 bases). CDR1 is MDHEN, CDR2 SYDVKM, per germline. V lost 6 bases and J lost 3, with 18 bases in between. The CDR3 has 15 amino acids. CDR3 DNA: TGTGCCAGCAGACTCAGGCCGGGACTCAACTACGAGCAGTACTTC. It codes for CASRLRPGLNYEQYF.

This chain connects TRBV27 to TRBJ2-3; TRBD1 matches 7 bases. CDR3 length: 15 residues. Unmatched junction bases numbered 2, after V lost 1 base and J lost 1 base. Germline V gene data show CDR1 as MNHEY and CDR2 as SMNVEV (reference sequence). CDR3 bases: TGTGCCAGCAGTTTATGGGGACAGCGCACAGATACGCAGTATTTT. Translating gives CASSLWGQRTDTQYF.

This chain joins TRBV27 and TRBJ2-7; 8 bases are shared with TRBD2. CDR1 and CDR2 from the germline V gene are MNHEY and SMNVEV (reference sequence). There are 15 residues in the CDR3. V lost 5 bases, J lost 4 bases, and 10 bases stayed unmatched. This CDR3 is CASSVTSGRPYEQYF. The DNA for the CDR3 is TGTGCCAGCAGTGTGACGAGCGGGAGACCATACGAGCAGTACTTC.

CDR3 sequence (DNA): TGTGCCACCAGCGCCCTGACGGACAATGAGCAGTTCTTC. Translating gives CATSALTDNEQFF. The chain has TRBV15 and TRBJ2-1, with D unresolved. V lost 5 bases and J lost 5, with 10 bases in between. CDR3 length: 13 amino acids. CDR1 and CDR2 (germline): LNHNV, YYDKDF (reference sequence).

The rearrangement uses TRBV9 and TRBJ2-3; D possibly matches TRBD1 or TRBD2 (5 bases each). Between the trimmed V and J ends, which lost 3 bases and 9 bases, there was a span of 14 bases. Germline CDR1 and CDR2: SGDLS and YYNGEE. The CDR3 loop spans 13 amino acids. The CDR3 loop is CASSALGAATQYF. CDR3 nucleotide sequence: TGTGCCAGCAGCGCCCTCGGGGCGGCCACGCAGTATTTT.

This clone was counted once. The chain uses TRBV5-1 and TRBJ1-1; 7 bases map to TRBD1. Germline V gives CDR1 SGHRS, CDR2 YFSETQ. The CDR3 has 15 residues. Trimming at V came to 2 bases and at J to 8 bases, leaving 12 bases not matched to a gene. In DNA, the CDR3 is TGCGCCAGCAGCTTAATCTCGCAGGGACAGTCAGAAGCTTTCTTT. Protein product: CASSLISQGQSEAFF. Together with reference TRBV5-1 and TRBJ1-1, the CDR3 gives the full variable domain: KAGVTQTPRYLIKTRGQQVTLSCSPISGHRSVSWYQQTPGQGLQFLFEYFSETQRNKGNFPGRFSGRQFSNSRSEMNVSTLELGDSALYLCASSLISQGQSEAFFGQGTRLTVV.

This chain joins TRBV5-1 and TRBJ1-2; D gene unclear. The V gene lost 0 bases and the J gene lost 2 bases, with 8 bases spanning the gap. Germline CDR1 SGHRS, CDR2 YFSETQ. The CDR3 spans 14 residues. The chain's CDR3 is CASSLADLNYGYTF. CDR3 DNA sequence: TGCGCCAGCAGCTTGGCAGACCTAAACTATGGCTACACCTTC.

This clone was detected a few times. This chain uses TRBV10-1 with TRBJ2-7; TRBD2 matches at 8 bases. This CDR3 has 15 amino acids. CDR1 is WNHNN, CDR2 SYGVQD, per germline (reference sequence). V shed 4 bases, J shed 4 bases, and the junction held 9 bases outside the gene matches. The CDR3 region has the DNA TGCGCCAGCAGTGCTTCGGGAGGGCTCAGATACGAGCAGTACTTC. Protein: CASSASGGLRYEQYF.

The chain uses TRBV12-3 or TRBV12-4 and TRBJ2-5; D call uncertain. This CDR3 has 13 amino acids. V was shortened by 4 bases and J by 1 base, with 7 bases between the two germline ends. CDR3 DNA sequence: TGTGCCAGCAGTTCGGGTAGCCAAGAGACCCAGTACTTC. Translated: CASSSGSQETQYF.